The 24 T cell receptor beta chains below all came from one sample that was sequenced in a study of blood T cells in healthy people across ages. Using a J-beta primer mix together with a sample-barcoded 5' primer, a second PCR was run for 7 to 11 cycles. From the 5' RACE reads, TCRdb called clonotypes with MiXCR, one entry per CDR3 protein. The data hold hundreds of thousands of distinct CDR3 sequences, with 58% observed a single time. Input material: blood. These TCRs come from a man in his 60s in good health.

This clonotype turned up a few times. CDR3 sequence reads: CASSPASGWNQPQHF. CDR3 DNA: TGTGCCAGCTCACCAGCATCGGGATGGAATCAGCCCCAGCATTTT. The V gene is TRBV18, the J gene TRBJ1-5, with D hard to call. This CDR3 contains 15 residues. Looked up from germline, CDR1 is KGHSH and CDR2 is LQKENI. The germline V and J ends were trimmed by 2 bases and 4 bases, with 12 bases remaining between them.

The genes are TRBV24-1 and TRBJ2-3; 12 bases are a match to TRBD2. This CDR3 spans 16 amino acids. The germline V gene has CDR1 KGHDR and CDR2 SFDVKD. The V and J ends lost 4 bases and 4 bases, in that order; junction bases with no gene match: 5. CDR3 sequence (DNA): TGTGCCACCAGTGAGCCGACTAGCGGGGGAGCAGATACGCAGTATTTT. Its protein is CATSEPTSGGADTQYF.

The chain employs TRBV20-1 and TRBJ2-3; D is tentatively TRBD1 or TRBD2 (5 bases each). Germline lookup yields CDR1 DFQATT and CDR2 SNEGSKA (reference sequence). Deletions cut 0 bases from V and 4 bases from J, with 11 bases between. This CDR3 has 14 amino acids. The CDR3 bases are TGCAGTGCTAGAGATCCCTCGGGGCCAGATACGCAGTATTTT. It translates to CSARDPSGPDTQYF.

The genes are TRBV10-2 and TRBJ2-7, with 11 bases that match TRBD2. The better agreement between TRBJ2-5 and the DNA end casts doubt on the J call. Germline V lookup: CDR1 WSHSY, CDR2 SAAADI. This CDR3 is built from 16 residues. For the CDR3, the DNA is TGCGCCAGCACCGAAGAAAGACTAGCGGGGCTGGAGACCCAGTACTTC. Residues: CASTEERLAGLETQYF.

This clonotype was observed once. CDR3: CASSLGPPGEQYF. CDR3 in DNA: TGTGCCAGCAGCTTAGGGCCGCCAGGGGAGCAGTACTTC. V usage is TRBV7-2 and J usage is TRBJ2-7, with D maybe TRBD1 (5 bases). The CDR3 extends over 13 amino acids. Germline-derived CDR1 and CDR2 are SGHTA and FQGNSA. The germline V and J ends were trimmed by 1 base and 7 bases, with 11 bases remaining between them.

V gene TRBV6-5 combines with J gene TRBJ2-1; D is possibly TRBD2 (6 bases). The CDR3 is 15 residues long. Trimming took off 0 bases at V and 9 bases at J, with 15 bases between the two ends. Germline loops: CDR1 MNHEY, CDR2 SVGAGI. CDR3 nucleotides: TGTGCCAGCAGTTACTCGGCGGGACTTTCGGTTGAGCAGTTCTTC. Its translation is CASSYSAGLSVEQFF.

This sequence joins TRBV20-1 and TRBJ1-4; D gene uncertain. The CDR3 length is 13 residues. Per germline, CDR1 DFQATT and CDR2 SNEGSKA (reference sequence). The ends were cut back, 3 bases at V and 8 bases at J, with 13 bases in the middle. In DNA, the CDR3 is TGCAGTGCTAGCGGAACGTCCCCAGAAAAACTGTTTTTT. Protein sequence: CSASGTSPEKLFF.

This clonotype was seen repeatedly, ten times or more. The chain uses TRBV7-2 and TRBJ2-1, with 10 bases fitting TRBD2. The CDR3 contains 15 residues. Germline V CDR1 and CDR2: SGHTA, FQGNSA. The V and J ends lost 5 bases and 3 bases, in that order; junction bases with no gene match: 4. Here the CDR3 DNA reads TGTGCCAGCAGCCCACGGACTAGCGGCTACAATGAGCAGTTCTTC. It encodes CASSPRTSGYNEQFF.

The chain combines TRBV7-9 with TRBJ2-1; 12 nucleotides agree with TRBD2. Germline assignment: CDR1 SEHNR and CDR2 FQNEAQ (reference sequence). The CDR3 loop spans 18 amino acids. Germline trimming cut 4 bases from V and 3 bases from J; bases unmatched to any gene: 10. The CDR3 loop reads CASSSPRASGGVYNEQFF. DNA of the CDR3: TGTGCCAGCAGCTCCCCCCGGGCTAGCGGGGGGGTCTACAATGAGCAGTTCTTC.

V usage is TRBV2 and J usage is TRBJ1-1, with D possibly being TRBD1 (6 bases). The length of the CDR3 is 14 residues. With 2 bases removed from V and 4 bases from J, the gap between germline ends came to 11 bases. In germline, CDR1 is SNHLY, CDR2 FYNNEI. CDR3 loop: CASSERGARTEAFF. The CDR3 coding sequence is TGTGCCAGCAGTGAAAGGGGGGCGCGCACTGAAGCTTTCTTT. The whole variable domain, filled in from reference TRBV2 and TRBJ1-1, reads EPEVTQTPSHQVTQMGQEVILRCVPISNHLYFYWYRQILGQKVEFLVSFYNNEISEKSEIFDDQFSVERPDGSNFTLKIRSTKLEDSAMYFCASSERGARTEAFFGQGTRLTVV.

The rearrangement joins TRBV28 to TRBJ1-4; 10 bases match TRBD1. Trimming took 8 bases from V and 8 from J; bases not matched to a gene: 2. From germline, CDR1 is MDHEN and CDR2 SYDVKM. This CDR3 contains 12 residues. The CDR3 region is CASGTGVEKLFF. As DNA, the CDR3 is TGTGCCAGCGGGACAGGGGTGGAAAAACTGTTTTTT. Complete variable domain (other parts from reference TRBV28 and TRBJ1-4): DVKVTQSSRYLVKRTGEKVFLECVQDMDHENMFWYRQDPGLGLRLIYFSYDVKMKEKGDIPEGYSVSREKKERFSLILESASTNQTSMYLCASGTGVEKLFFGSGTQLSVL.

This clonotype has only a few counts. The J gene is TRBJ2-7, the V gene TRBV2; 7 nucleotides align to TRBD2. The CDR3 totals 13 residues. Trimming removed 5 bases from V and 3 bases from J; junction bases left unmatched: 4. Germline V lookup: CDR1 SNHLY, CDR2 FYNNEI. The CDR3 sequence: CASSQTSSYEQYF. The DNA of the CDR3 is TGTGCCAGCAGTCAGACTAGCAGCTACGAGCAGTACTTC.

This clonotype was picked up a small number of times. The chain combines TRBV10-3 with TRBJ1-2, with 7 bases lining up with TRBD1. The CDR3 runs 12 residues. V gave up 5 bases and J gave up 7 bases; unmatched junction bases: 4. CDR1 is ENHRY, CDR2 SYGVKD, per germline. The DNA of the CDR3 is TGTGCCATCAGTAGTGGACAGGCTGGCTACACCTTC. Encoded protein: CAISSGQAGYTF.

This clonotype was recorded at least ten times. The rearrangement links TRBV7-2 to TRBJ1-5, with a tentative D call TRBD1 (5 bases). Germline values: CDR1 SGHTA, CDR2 FQGNSA. This CDR3 has 20 residues. Deletions cut 1 base from V and 2 bases from J, with 24 bases between. The CDR3 nucleotides read TGTGCCAGCAGCTTAGTGTACGCCGGGGACGGAGGCTTGGGCAATCAGCCCCAGCATTTT. Its protein product is CASSLVYAGDGGLGNQPQHF.

The V gene is TRBV10-3, the J gene TRBJ2-1; 8 bases agree with TRBD2. This CDR3 comprises 20 residues. V lost 1 base and J lost 0; bases outside the gene matches: 14. Germline CDR1 reads ENHRY; CDR2 reads SYGVKD. The CDR3 loop reads CAISEFTGTSGASSYNEQFF. In DNA, the CDR3 is TGTGCCATCAGTGAGTTCACCGGGACTAGTGGCGCCAGCTCCTACAATGAGCAGTTCTTC.

For the CDR3, the DNA is TGCAGTGCTAGTCCGGGACAGGGAATCCAAGAGACCCAGTACTTC. Amino acids: CSASPGQGIQETQYF. The chain employs TRBV20-1 and TRBJ2-5, with TRBD1 matching 9 bases. Trimming took 3 bases from V and 1 from J; bases not matched to a gene: 6. Germline loops: CDR1 DFQATT, CDR2 SNEGSKA (reference sequence). The CDR3 runs 15 residues.

This clonotype was picked up a small number of times. This chain uses TRBV10-1 with TRBJ2-7, with D uncertain. V lost 3 bases and J 4 bases, leaving 19 bases between the germline ends. CDR3 length equals 16 residues. Germline-derived CDR1 and CDR2 are WNHNN and SYGVQD (reference sequence). Here the CDR3 reads CASSEPGIPPPYEQYF. In DNA, the CDR3 is TGCGCCAGCAGTGAACCCGGCATACCTCCCCCTTACGAGCAGTACTTC.

The chain links TRBV20-1 to TRBJ2-5; 12 nucleotides line up with TRBD2. The V segment lost 3 bases and the J segment 2 bases; nucleotides outside the gene matches: 7. This CDR3 contains 16 residues. Per germline, CDR1 DFQATT and CDR2 SNEGSKA (reference sequence). DNA for the CDR3: TGCAGTGCTAGGCCCCCCGGACTAGCGGGGCAAGAGACCCAGTACTTC. It is translated as CSARPPGLAGQETQYF.

This chain joins TRBV6-5 and TRBJ1-1; D uncertain. Germline assignment: CDR1 MNHEY and CDR2 SVGAGI. The V and J ends lost 2 bases and 1 base respectively, with 8 bases between them. The CDR3 has 14 amino acids. The chain's CDR3 is CASSYGEANTEAFF. CDR3 DNA sequence: TGTGCCAGCAGTTACGGAGAAGCGAACACTGAAGCTTTCTTT.

This chain joins TRBV18 and TRBJ1-1, with D tentatively TRBD1 (5 bases). Germline CDR1 and CDR2: KGHSH and LQKENI. V lost 1 base to trimming and J lost 3 bases, with 15 bases between them. The CDR3 sequence is 16 residues long. CDR3 coding DNA: TGTGCCAGCTCACCACTGGATGAGGGGATGTACACTGAAGCTTTCTTT. It specifies CASSPLDEGMYTEAFF.

This clonotype appeared a few times. The gene calls are TRBV7-9 and TRBJ2-5; D call uncertain. The CDR3 totals 14 residues. V lost 3 bases and J 11 bases, leaving 19 bases between the germline ends. Looked up from germline, CDR1 is SEHNR and CDR2 is FQNEAQ (reference sequence). The CDR3 bases are TGTGCCAGCAGCTTGGGCACTCCTGGCGAAGAGCAGTACTTC. Its protein product is CASSLGTPGEEQYF. The full variable domain, completed using reference TRBV7-9 and TRBJ2-5, is DTGVSQNPRHKITKRGQNVTFRCDPISEHNRLYWYRQTLGQGPEFLTYFQNEAQLEKSRLLSDRFSAERPKGSFSTLEIQRTEQGDSAMYLCASSLGTPGEEQYFGPGTRLLVL.

The V and J genes are TRBV9 and TRBJ2-5, with 8 bases fitting TRBD2. The CDR3 length is 17 residues. Germline trimming cut 3 bases from V and 4 bases from J; bases unmatched to any gene: 14. Germline lookup yields CDR1 SGDLS and CDR2 YYNGEE. In nucleotides, the CDR3 is TGTGCCAGCAGCGCGAGTTCAAGGGTCCGGGGGGGAGAGACCCAGTACTTC. Translating gives CASSASSRVRGGETQYF.

The CDR3 region has the DNA TGCAGTGCTAGAGATGGCCTCGTAGCGGGGGTCACAGATACGCAGTATTTT. Protein sequence: CSARDGLVAGVTDTQYF. The chain has TRBV20-1 and TRBJ2-3, with TRBD2 matching over 9 bases. CDR3 size: 17 residues. V lost 0 bases, J lost 2 bases, and 9 bases stayed unmatched. Germline V CDR1 and CDR2: DFQATT, SNEGSKA (reference sequence).

This clonotype has more than one count but fewer than ten. J is TRBJ2-2 and V is TRBV29-1; no reliable D call. CDR3 length: 13 residues. Germline loops: CDR1 SQVTM, CDR2 ANQGSEA. V gave up 5 bases and J gave up 8 bases, with 15 bases separating them. The CDR3 here is CSVRGGSAGELFF. CDR3 nucleotides: TGCAGCGTTCGCGGCGGCTCAGCGGGGGAGCTGTTTTTT.